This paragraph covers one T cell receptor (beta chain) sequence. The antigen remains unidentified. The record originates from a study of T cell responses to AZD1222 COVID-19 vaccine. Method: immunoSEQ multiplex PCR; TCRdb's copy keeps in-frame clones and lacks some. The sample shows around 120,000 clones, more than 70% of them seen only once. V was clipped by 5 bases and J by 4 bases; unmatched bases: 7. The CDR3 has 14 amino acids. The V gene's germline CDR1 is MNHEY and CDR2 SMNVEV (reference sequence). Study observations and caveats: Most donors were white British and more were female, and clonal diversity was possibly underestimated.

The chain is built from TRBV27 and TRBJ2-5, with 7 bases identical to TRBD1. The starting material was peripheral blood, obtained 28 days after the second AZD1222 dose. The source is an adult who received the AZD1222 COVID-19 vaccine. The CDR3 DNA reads TGTGCCAGCAGTAAGGGGGCCTTTCGAGAGACCCAGTACTTC. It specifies CASSKGAFRETQYF.